The TCR beta chain described here comes from a study of shared clonotypes between healthy human individuals. Using 200 ng DNA, some 30,000 T cell genomes, the sorted-subset replicate PCRs were run. Repertoires were generated with immunoSEQ multiplex PCR, while TCRdb's copy carries only in-frame clones and drops some. The sample carries 2 million or so clones, around 95% recorded once. This receptor was taken from a man aged 18 to 29 in good health. The sample taken for sequencing was naive CD4+ T cells sorted from blood. The sample's subset: CD45RA+ positively selected.

The CDR3 DNA reads TGTGCCAGCACCACCCCTAGAGTCTATGGCTACACCTTC. Its translation: CASTTPRVYGYTF. V usage is TRBV28 and J usage is TRBJ1-2; D gene uncertain. The CDR3 totals 13 residues. Germline CDR1 MDHEN, CDR2 SYDVKM. V lost 7 bases to trimming and J lost 4 bases, with 13 bases between them.